This TCR beta chain was observed in a study of a mutant IDH1 vaccine in newly diagnosed glioma. In the study overall: Sex among treated patients split around 60% male, about 40% female; mean age was approximately 40 years.

Time point defined: week 11, during vaccination. All doses held 300 ug of mutant IDH1 20-mer peptide, with topical imiquimod. V shed 8 bases, J shed 0 bases, and the junction held 8 bases outside the gene matches. Looked up from germline, CDR1 is MRHNA and CDR2 is SNTAGT. The CDR3 sequence is 15 residues long. Profiled with immunoSEQ multiplex PCR; TCRdb holds only in-frame clones, not every one. Here the sample spans fewer than 35,000 clones, about 90% being singletons. Worth noting for this clone: Its antigen remains unidentified.

The gene calls are TRBV6-4 and TRBJ1-1; 8 positions agree with TRBD1. The input for sequencing was PBMCs, taken from a glioma patient whose treatment included an IDH1 peptide vaccine. This sequence was found in a man aged 18 to 29 with glioma. The CDR3 reads CASSQGDYLNTEAFF. The CDR3 DNA reads as TGTGCCAGCTCACAGGGGGATTATCTGAACACTGAAGCTTTCTTT.